This T cell receptor (beta chain) is from a study of cytomegalovirus exposure and HLA in healthy donors. Both 60 Vbeta primers and 13 Jbeta primers went into the PCR. Sequencing used immunoSEQ multiplex PCR; TCRdb keeps in-frame clones, though not all of them. The data hold 150,000 to 200,000 clones, with approximately 71% observed a single time. The germline gives CDR1 LGHNA, CDR2 YNFKEQ. This CDR3 contains 18 residues. V gave up 4 bases and J gave up 4 bases; unmatched junction bases: 15. The receptor comes from a man aged 18-30 years in good health and CMV-seropositive. The chain joins TRBV4-2 to TRBJ1-1; 10 bases map to TRBD1. What was sequenced was PBMCs. The CDR3 DNA reads TGTGCCAGCAGCCGACAGGGGGCGAATGATTTCCTGAGCACTGAAGCTTTCTTT. Translation: CASSRQGANDFLSTEAFF.